What follows are 11 T cell receptor beta chains derived from one specimen sequenced in a study of blood T cell repertoires in COVID-19. Sequenced by immunoSEQ multiplex PCR; TCRdb stores in-frame clones only, minus some. The sample includes tens of thousands of clones, around nine tenths of them seen just once. Sequenced material: peripheral blood. The receptors were gathered from a woman between 45 and 65 years old with active or convalescent COVID-19.

The chain recombines TRBV6-4 with TRBJ2-3, with 12 nucleotides matching TRBD2. With 8 bases clipped from V and 0 bases from J, the junction kept 18 bases outside the gene matches. The CDR3 covers 20 residues. Per the germline V gene, CDR1 is MRHNA and CDR2 is SNTAGT. CDR3 protein: CASPPRLAGEVGSSTDTQYF. In DNA, the CDR3 is TGTGCCAGCCCTCCGAGACTAGCGGGAGAGGTAGGCTCTAGCACAGATACGCAGTATTTT.

The V gene is TRBV18, the J gene TRBJ1-5, with D tentatively TRBD1 (6 bases). Per germline, CDR1 KGHSH and CDR2 LQKENI. The V gene lost 2 bases and the J gene lost 4 bases, with 9 bases spanning the gap. The CDR3 is made up of 14 amino acids. The CDR3 is CASSPSTGNQPQHF. For the CDR3, the DNA is TGTGCCAGCTCACCAAGTACAGGGAATCAGCCCCAGCATTTT. Variable domain in full (rest from reference TRBV18 and TRBJ1-5): NAGVMQNPRHLVRRRGQEARLRCSPMKGHSHVYWYRQLPEEGLKFMVYLQKENIIDESGMPKERFSAEFPKEGPSILRIQQVVRGDSAAYFCASSPSTGNQPQHFGDGTRLSIL.

This sequence joins TRBV6-5 and TRBJ1-4, with D maybe TRBD1 (5 bases). Germline CDR1 and CDR2: MNHEY and SVGAGI. V gave up 6 bases and J gave up 7 bases, with 15 bases separating them. The length of the CDR3 is 14 residues. This CDR3 reads CASSDRQTVEKLFF. The CDR3 DNA reads TGTGCCAGCAGCGATCGACAGACAGTTGAAAAACTGTTTTTT.

The chain couples TRBV9 to TRBJ2-3, with D perhaps TRBD2 (5 bases). This CDR3 spans 16 amino acids. Germline CDR1 SGDLS, CDR2 YYNGEE. The V end lost 3 bases, the J end lost 0 bases, and 14 bases lay between the germline ends. Here the CDR3 reads CASSAERITSTDTQYF. In DNA, the CDR3 is TGTGCCAGCAGCGCGGAGCGGATTACTAGCACAGATACGCAGTATTTT. Full variable domain (outside the CDR3, taken from reference TRBV9 and TRBJ2-3): DSGVTQTPKHLITATGQRVTLRCSPRSGDLSVYWYQQSLDQGLQFLIQYYNGEERAKGNILERFSAQQFPDLHSELNLSSLELGDSALYFCASSAERITSTDTQYFGPGTRLTVL.

The chain has TRBV25-1 and TRBJ1-1, with D possibly being TRBD1 (6 bases). The CDR3 consists of 13 residues. The V and J ends lost 8 bases and 1 base respectively, with 11 bases between them. Germline CDR1 MGHDK, CDR2 SYGVNS. The CDR3 spells CASQLRGNTEAFF. CDR3 DNA sequence: TGTGCCAGCCAACTCAGGGGGAACACTGAAGCTTTCTTT.

This rearrangement joins TRBV19 to TRBJ1-1; a weak D match, TRBD1 (5 bases). Trimming cost V 5 bases and J 5 bases, with 15 bases left between them. Germline values: CDR1 LNHDA, CDR2 SQIVND (reference sequence). The CDR3 has 14 residues. The CDR3 spells CASSAPQGRTEAFF. As DNA, the CDR3 is TGTGCCAGTAGTGCACCGCAGGGTCGGACTGAAGCTTTCTTT. Looking up the rest from reference TRBV19 and TRBJ1-1 gives the full variable domain: DGGITQSPKYLFRKEGQNVTLSCEQNLNHDAMYWYRQDPGQGLRLIYYSQIVNDFQKGDIAEGYSVSREKKESFPLTVTSAQKNPTAFYLCASSAPQGRTEAFFGQGTRLTVV.

The chain is built from TRBV27 and TRBJ1-4; D might be TRBD1 (6 bases). Germline assignment: CDR1 MNHEY and CDR2 SMNVEV (reference sequence). Trimming stripped 6 bases from V and 4 bases from J, with 12 bases between. The CDR3 consists of 14 residues. CDR3 protein: CASSLGQNNEKLFF. The DNA of the CDR3 is TGTGCCAGCAGCCTCGGACAGAATAATGAAAAACTGTTTTTT.

V and J are TRBV25-1 and TRBJ2-5; TRBD2 matches 10 bases. The V gene's germline CDR1 is MGHDK and CDR2 SYGVNS. J lost 1 base, V lost 5 bases, and 4 bases had no gene match. This CDR3 is 15 amino acids long. CDR3 region: CASSLAGGLQETQYF. For the CDR3, the DNA is TGTGCCAGCAGTTTAGCGGGAGGTCTCCAAGAGACCCAGTACTTC.

The V and J genes are TRBV7-8 and TRBJ1-2; D uncertain. Germline lookup yields CDR1 SGHVS and CDR2 FQNEAQ. V lost 8 bases to trimming and J lost 3 bases, with 10 bases between them. The CDR3 is 12 residues long. This CDR3 reads CASSSGDYGYTF. The CDR3, as DNA: TGTGCCAGCTCCAGCGGAGACTATGGCTACACCTTC.

The chain couples TRBV4-1 to TRBJ2-3; no clear D gene. Per the germline V gene, CDR1 is MGHRA and CDR2 is YSYEKL. The CDR3 length is 12 residues. Trimming removed 0 bases at V and 6 bases at J, with 4 bases between. CDR3 protein: CASSQDRDTQYF. DNA of the CDR3: TGCGCCAGCAGCCAAGATCGGGATACGCAGTATTTT.

V usage is TRBV9 and J usage is TRBJ2-5; D is unresolved. With 0 bases removed from V and 4 bases from J, the gap between germline ends came to 10 bases. The CDR3 runs to 14 residues. The germline V gene has CDR1 SGDLS and CDR2 YYNGEE. In DNA form, the CDR3 reads TGTGCCAGCAGCGTAGGCCCAAGCTCAGAGACCCAGTACTTC. As protein: CASSVGPSSETQYF. Complete variable domain (other parts from reference TRBV9 and TRBJ2-5): DSGVTQTPKHLITATGQRVTLRCSPRSGDLSVYWYQQSLDQGLQFLIQYYNGEERAKGNILERFSAQQFPDLHSELNLSSLELGDSALYFCASSVGPSSETQYFGPGTRLLVL.